This record concerns one T cell receptor (beta chain) sequence. Its matching antigen is unknown. This specimen includes other DNA sequences encoding the same CDR3. The data are from a study of siplizumab effects on memory and regulatory T cells. This CDR3 has 15 amino acids. V shed 3 bases and J shed 0 bases, with 9 bases lying between them. CDR1 is LNHDA, CDR2 SQIVND, per germline (reference sequence). For every sample, roughly 94,000 TCR templates were assayed. The repertoire was sequenced with immunoSEQ multiplex PCR; TCRdb's copy has only in-frame clones and lacks some. The sample lists some 81,000 clones, 95% occurring once. Broader study findings: Tregs proliferating in siplizumab cultures lacked confirmation of their suppressive function. Memory cells seemed less diverse than naive T cells, which also seemed major contributors to the alloresponse.

The sequenced material came from CD8+ T cells sorted from blood. The chain joins TRBV19 to TRBJ2-1; D is unclear. The receptor's source is a human donor in good health. The DNA of the CDR3 is TGTGCCAGTAGTATTGGCGGCCGCTCCTACAATGAGCAGTTCTTC. Protein: CASSIGGRSYNEQFF.